A selection of T cell receptor beta chains follows, all from one sample in a study of Tregs in tolerant kidney transplant recipients. Sequenced by immunoSEQ multiplex PCR; TCRdb stores in-frame clones only, minus some. This sample has about 64,000 clones, with around 87% found just once. Here the sequenced sample was CD4+ T cells from blood (PBMCs), taken 6 months after the transplant. Source of these receptors: a human patient who received a combined kidney and bone marrow transplant. A subset of T cells may come from the graft donor. The CDR3 runs from the conserved cysteine through the conserved F or W. Fields, in order: J gene, D gene, clone size, V gene, CDR3 protein, CDR3 DNA. D genes are given only for firm matches. The size of a clone is reported for some rows only, either as once, few or many, or as a class for expanded clones.

TRBJ1-1 | . | once | TRBV7-2 | CASSLVTGWVTEAFF | TGTGCCAGCAGCTTAGTTACAGGGTGGGTCACTGAAGCTTTCTTT
TRBJ1-2 | . | . | TRBV30 | CAWNLRVLDGYTF | TGTGCCTGGAACCTCAGGGTCCTTGATGGCTACACCTTC
TRBJ1-6 | . | . | TRBV18 | CASSPGLPGASVSYNSPLHF | TGTGCCAGCTCACCTGGGTTACCAGGGGCAAGTGTATCCTATAATTCACCCCTCCACTTT
TRBJ2-3 | . | . | TRBV4-1 | CASSQPPGSTDTQYF | TGCGCCAGCAGCCAACCCCCAGGTAGCACAGATACGCAGTATTTT
TRBJ1-2 | . | . | TRBV28 | CASSSPDRYYGYTF | TGTGCCAGCAGTTCACCCGACAGGTACTATGGCTACACCTTC
TRBJ1-5 | . | few | TRBV7-2 | CASSLDRVGGSNQPQHF | TGTGCCAGCAGCTTAGATAGGGTGGGAGGGAGCAATCAGCCCCAGCATTTT
TRBJ1-1 | . | medium-sized | TRBV4-1 | CASRGVLKNTEAFF | TGCGCCAGCAGGGGAGTGCTTAAGAACACTGAAGCTTTCTTT
TRBJ2-7 | . | . | TRBV15 | CATSRDLRGSYEQYF | TGTGCCACCAGCAGGGACCTCCGGGGCTCCTACGAGCAGTACTTC
TRBJ1-5 | . | once | TRBV28 | CASYTLSSNQPQHF | TGTGCCAGTTACACCCTCTCCTCCAATCAGCCCCAGCATTTT
TRBJ2-7 | TRBD2 | . | TRBV5-8 | CASSFLRGLAGAYEQYF | TGTGCCAGCAGCTTCCTTAGGGGACTAGCGGGAGCCTACGAGCAGTACTTC
TRBJ2-5 | . | few | TRBV15 | CATSRVGRYQETQYF | TGTGCCACCAGCAGAGTGGGGAGGTACCAAGAGACCCAGTACTTC
TRBJ2-7 | TRBD1 | . | TRBV30 | CACGQGKYEQYF | TGTGCCTGCGGACAGGGAAAGTACGAGCAGTACTTC
TRBJ2-7 | . | . | TRBV18 | CASSPSTGSWGEQYF | TGTGCCAGCTCACCATCTACAGGGTCGTGGGGCGAGCAGTACTTC